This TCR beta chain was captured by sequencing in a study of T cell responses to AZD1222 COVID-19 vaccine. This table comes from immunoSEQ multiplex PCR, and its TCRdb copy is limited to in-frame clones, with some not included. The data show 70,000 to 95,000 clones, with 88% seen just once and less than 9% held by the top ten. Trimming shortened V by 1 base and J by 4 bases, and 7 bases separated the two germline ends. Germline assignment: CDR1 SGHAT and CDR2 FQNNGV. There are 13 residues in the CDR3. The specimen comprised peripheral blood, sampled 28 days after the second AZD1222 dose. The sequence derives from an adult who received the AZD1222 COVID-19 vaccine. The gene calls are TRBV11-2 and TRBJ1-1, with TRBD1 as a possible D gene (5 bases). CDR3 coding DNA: TGTGCCAGCAGCTTAGGACAGCGCACTGAAGCTTTCTTT. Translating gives CASSLGQRTEAFF.